This T cell receptor beta chain was sequenced in a study of cytomegalovirus exposure and HLA in healthy donors. Study details: Early released data comprised some 91 million unique TCRs from HLA-typed donors. Out of several hundred genotyped donors, 81% belonged to the Caucasian-associated ancestry cluster.

Germline-derived CDR1 and CDR2 are SNHLY and FYNNEI. The CDR3 sequence is 14 residues long. Trimming shortened V by 6 bases and J by 2 bases, and 8 bases separated the two germline ends. Concerning this clone itself: No antigen is known for it.

PCR employed 60 Vbeta and 13 Jbeta primers. Clones were sequenced by immunoSEQ multiplex PCR, and TCRdb holds only the in-frame ones, with some missing. The table has about 130,000 clones, about 80% seen once. Notes on the study in general: Most CMV-associated TCR beta chains appeared HLA-restricted in a later analysis. Researchers reported in a later analysis that a missense DCLRE1C variant was tied to TCR beta V- and J-gene trimming.

This TCR was recovered from a man younger than 45 in good health and CMV-seropositive. The sequenced material came from PBMCs. V and J are TRBV2 and TRBJ2-6; D might be TRBD2 (5 bases). The CDR3 reads CASSGLTGANVLTF. The CDR3 DNA reads TGTGCCAGCAGCGGACTCACTGGGGCCAACGTCCTGACTTTC.